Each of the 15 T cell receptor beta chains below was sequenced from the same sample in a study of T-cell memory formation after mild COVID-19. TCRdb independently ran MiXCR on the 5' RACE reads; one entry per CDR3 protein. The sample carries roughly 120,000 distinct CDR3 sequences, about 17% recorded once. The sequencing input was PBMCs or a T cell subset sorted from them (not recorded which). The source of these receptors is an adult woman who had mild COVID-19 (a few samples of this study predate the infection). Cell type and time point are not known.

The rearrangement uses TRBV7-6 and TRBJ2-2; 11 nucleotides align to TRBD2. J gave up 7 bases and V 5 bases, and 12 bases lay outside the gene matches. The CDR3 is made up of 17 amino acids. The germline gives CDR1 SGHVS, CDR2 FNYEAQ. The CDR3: CASSRGIAGGPDGELFF. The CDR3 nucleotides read TGTGCCAGCAGCCGGGGAATAGCGGGGGGGCCTGACGGGGAGCTGTTTTTT.

CDR3 sequence: CATSSGQGALNEQFF. The CDR3 DNA reads TGTGCCACCAGCAGTGGACAGGGGGCTCTCAATGAGCAGTTCTTC. The V and J genes are TRBV15 and TRBJ2-1, with TRBD1 identical over 11 bases. The germline V gene has CDR1 LNHNV and CDR2 YYDKDF (reference sequence). The CDR3 extends over 15 amino acids. V was clipped by 3 bases and J by 6 bases; unmatched bases: 4.

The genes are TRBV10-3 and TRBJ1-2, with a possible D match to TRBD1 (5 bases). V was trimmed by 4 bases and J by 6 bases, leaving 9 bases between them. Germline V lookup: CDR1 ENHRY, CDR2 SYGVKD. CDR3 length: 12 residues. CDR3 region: CAISGRDHGYTF. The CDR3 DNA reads TGTGCCATCAGTGGCAGGGATCATGGCTACACCTTC.

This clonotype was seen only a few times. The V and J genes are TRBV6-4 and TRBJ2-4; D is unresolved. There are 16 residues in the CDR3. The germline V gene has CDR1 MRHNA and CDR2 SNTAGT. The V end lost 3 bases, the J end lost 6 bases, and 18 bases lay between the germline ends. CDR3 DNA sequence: TGTGCCAGCAGTGAATCCCAGGTCGAAGTTTCAAACATTCAGTACTTC. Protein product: CASSESQVEVSNIQYF.

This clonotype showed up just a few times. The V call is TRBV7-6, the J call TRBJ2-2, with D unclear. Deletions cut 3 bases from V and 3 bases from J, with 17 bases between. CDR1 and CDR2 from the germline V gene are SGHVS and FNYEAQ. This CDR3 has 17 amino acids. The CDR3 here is CASSFFLVPQDTGELFF. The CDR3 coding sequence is TGTGCCAGCAGCTTTTTCCTTGTCCCGCAAGACACCGGGGAGCTGTTTTTT.

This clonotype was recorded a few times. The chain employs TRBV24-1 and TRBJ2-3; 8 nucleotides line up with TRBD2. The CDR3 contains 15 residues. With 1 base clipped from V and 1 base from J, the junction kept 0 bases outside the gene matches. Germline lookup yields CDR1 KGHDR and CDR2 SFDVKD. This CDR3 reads CATSDFGRGTDTQYF. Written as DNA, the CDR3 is TGTGCCACCAGTGATTTCGGGAGGGGCACAGATACGCAGTATTTT.

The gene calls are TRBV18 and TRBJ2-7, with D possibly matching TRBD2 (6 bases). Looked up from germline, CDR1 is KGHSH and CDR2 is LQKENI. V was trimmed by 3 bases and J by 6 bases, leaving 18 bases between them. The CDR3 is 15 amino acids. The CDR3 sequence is CASSPALAVSSEQYF. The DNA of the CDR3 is TGTGCCAGCTCACCGGCTTTAGCGGTTTCTTCCGAGCAGTACTTC.

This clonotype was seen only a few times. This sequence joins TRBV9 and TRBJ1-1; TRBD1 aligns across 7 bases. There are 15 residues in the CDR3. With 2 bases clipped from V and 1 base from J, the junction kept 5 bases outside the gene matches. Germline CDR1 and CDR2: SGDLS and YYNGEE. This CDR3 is CASSVRGSANTEAFF. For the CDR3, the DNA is TGTGCCAGCAGCGTCAGGGGGTCGGCGAACACTGAAGCTTTCTTT.

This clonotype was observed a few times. CDR3 DNA: TGTGCCAGCAGCGTAGACGGATACAATGAGCAGTTCTTC. Its translation: CASSVDGYNEQFF. V and J are TRBV9 and TRBJ2-1; D unresolved. V shed 0 bases and J shed 4 bases, with 5 bases lying between them. Looked up from germline, CDR1 is SGDLS and CDR2 is YYNGEE. CDR3 length: 13 amino acids.

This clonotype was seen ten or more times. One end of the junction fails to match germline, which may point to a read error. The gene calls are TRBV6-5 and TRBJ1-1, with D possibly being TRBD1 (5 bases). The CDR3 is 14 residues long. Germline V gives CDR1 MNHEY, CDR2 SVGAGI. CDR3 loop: CASKPVGVKTEAFF. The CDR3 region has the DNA TGTGCCAGCAAGCCAGTGGGGGTGAAGACTGAAGCTTTCTTT.

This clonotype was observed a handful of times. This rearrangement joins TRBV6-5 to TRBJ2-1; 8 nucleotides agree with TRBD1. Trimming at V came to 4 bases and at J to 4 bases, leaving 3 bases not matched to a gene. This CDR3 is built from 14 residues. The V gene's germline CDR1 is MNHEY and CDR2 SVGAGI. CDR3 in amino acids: CASSLDREYNEQFF. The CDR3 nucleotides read TGTGCCAGCAGTTTGGACAGGGAATACAATGAGCAGTTCTTC.

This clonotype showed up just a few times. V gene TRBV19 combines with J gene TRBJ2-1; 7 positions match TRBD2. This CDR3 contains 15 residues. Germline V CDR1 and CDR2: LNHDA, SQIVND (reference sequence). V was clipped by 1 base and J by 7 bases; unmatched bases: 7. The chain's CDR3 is CASSIGGRADNEQFF. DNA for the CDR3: TGTGCCAGTAGTATAGGTGGGAGGGCGGATAATGAGCAGTTCTTC.

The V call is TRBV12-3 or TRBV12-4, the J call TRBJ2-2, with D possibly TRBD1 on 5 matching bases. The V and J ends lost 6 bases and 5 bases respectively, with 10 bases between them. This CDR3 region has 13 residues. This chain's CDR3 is CASRVGRTGELFF. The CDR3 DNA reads TGTGCCAGCAGAGTGGGGCGGACCGGGGAGCTGTTTTTT.

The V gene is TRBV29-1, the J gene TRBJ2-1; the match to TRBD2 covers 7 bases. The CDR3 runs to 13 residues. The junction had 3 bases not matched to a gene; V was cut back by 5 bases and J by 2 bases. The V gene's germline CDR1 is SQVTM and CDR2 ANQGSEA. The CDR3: CSVLADTYNEQFF. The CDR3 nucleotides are TGCAGCGTTCTAGCGGACACCTACAATGAGCAGTTCTTC.

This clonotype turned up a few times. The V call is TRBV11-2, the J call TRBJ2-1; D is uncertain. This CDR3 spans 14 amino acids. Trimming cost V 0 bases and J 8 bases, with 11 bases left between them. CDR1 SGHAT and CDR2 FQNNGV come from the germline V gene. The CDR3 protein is CASSLDPSSDEQFF. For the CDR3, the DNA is TGTGCCAGCAGCTTAGACCCTTCCAGCGATGAGCAGTTCTTC.